These T cell receptor beta chains were read from a single sample in a study of Graves' ophthalmopathy and Graves' hyperthyroidism. TCRdb reanalysed the multiplex PCR reads using MiXCR and keeps one entry per CDR3 protein. Of about 1.1 million distinct CDR3 sequences in the sample, 35% to 45% are singletons; the top ten hold approximately 10%. Input material: peripheral blood or thyroid tissue (not recorded which). These receptors were obtained from an adult man with Graves' hyperthyroidism. CDR3s include the opening cysteine and the closing phenylalanine or tryptophan.

v_gene	j_gene	len	CDR3aa
TRBV5-6	TRBJ1-5	15	CASSPGPRGNQPQHF
TRBV7-8	TRBJ1-4	14	CASSFPGGGEKLFF
TRBV10-3	TRBJ1-2	13	CAISEIKETGYTF
TRBV20-1	TRBJ1-6	17	CSARQRDRVLLGSPLHF
TRBV29-1	TRBJ1-4	14	CSVDGTGVYEKLFF
TRBV4-3	TRBJ1-6	16	CASSQDRDSRNSPLHF
TRBV7-2	TRBJ2-7	19	CASSEGLAGGPGIAYEQYF
TRBV6-5	TRBJ1-6	15	CASSSRRGDNSPLHF
TRBV10-3	TRBJ1-5	16	CAISESTGTGAQPQHF
TRBV20-1	TRBJ2-5	18	CSAAGLAGGPGRQETQYF
TRBV6-5	TRBJ2-7	16	CASSYWAGLGLSEQYF
TRBV4-3	TRBJ1-6	13	CASSQEDESPLHF
TRBV30	TRBJ2-7	10	CAWSSGALYF
TRBV6-2/TRBV6-3	TRBJ1-6	14	CASRLTGGNSPLHF
TRBV7-2	TRBJ2-7	14	CASSRYRSTYEQYF
TRBV2	TRBJ1-5	16	CASTTGGWKSNQPQHF
TRBV28	TRBJ1-1	15	CASRPPGPKNTEAFF
TRBV10-2	TRBJ2-7	16	CASSYSRLAGDHEQYF
TRBV10-3	TRBJ2-7	14	CAIKSGLALYEQYF
TRBV7-8	TRBJ1-1	13	CASSLGVKAEAFF
TRBV3-1	TRBJ1-2	14	CASSRTDRAYGYTF
TRBV2	TRBJ1-5	16	CASEDVGQEENQPQHF